This T cell receptor (beta chain) was sequenced for a study of blood T cell repertoires in COVID-19. The assay was immunoSEQ multiplex PCR, and TCRdb's table has in-frame clones only and misses some. The sample includes approximately 100,000 clones, roughly nine tenths of them seen just once. The CDR3 totals 17 residues. CDR1 and CDR2 from the germline V gene are LNHDA and SQIVND (reference sequence). J was trimmed by 5 bases and V by 4 bases; bases with no gene match: 13. Only one count was recorded for this clone. The sequencing sample was made of peripheral blood. The receptor was derived from a man between 50 and 59 years old with acute or convalescent COVID-19. The chain employs TRBV19 and TRBJ1-5; 8 nucleotides agree with TRBD1. The DNA for the CDR3 is TGTGCCAGTAGTAACCCCAGGACAGGGAAGAGATATCAGCCCCAGCATTTT. This codes for CASSNPRTGKRYQPQHF.